These 20 T cell receptor beta chains were sequenced from one sample in a study of blood T cell repertoires in COVID-19. Method: immunoSEQ multiplex PCR; TCRdb's copy keeps in-frame clones and lacks some. There are around 270,000 clones in the sample; approximately 86% occur only once, and roughly 1.9% lies in the top ten. Sample: peripheral blood. These TCRs come from a man aged 30-40 years with active or convalescent COVID-19.

The CDR3 is CASSYRQGNGYTF. The CDR3 DNA is TGTGCCAGCAGTTACAGGCAGGGGAATGGCTACACCTTC. The chain is built from TRBV6-5 and TRBJ1-2, with D possibly TRBD1 on 6 matching bases. Germline V gene data show CDR1 as MNHEY and CDR2 as SVGAGI. V was cut by 2 bases and J by 6 bases, with 10 bases left in between. CDR3 length: 13 residues.

The chain joins TRBV15 to TRBJ1-2; 7 nucleotides match TRBD1. The CDR3 is 14 amino acids. V was pared by 4 bases and J by 1 base, with 3 bases of the junction left unmatched. CDR1 is LNHNV and CDR2 is YYDKDF in the germline V gene (reference sequence). Written as DNA, the CDR3 is TGTGCCACCAGCAAGGACAGGATTAACTATGGCTACACCTTC. This translates into CATSKDRINYGYTF.

The J gene is TRBJ1-2, the V gene TRBV9; D call uncertain. This CDR3 has 17 residues. Between the trimmed V and J ends, which lost 3 bases and 1 base, there was a span of 19 bases. Germline CDR1 and CDR2: SGDLS and YYNGEE. The CDR3 here is CASSAEMVARNNYGYTF. The CDR3 DNA reads as TGTGCCAGCAGCGCGGAGATGGTGGCTCGAAATAACTATGGCTACACCTTC.

The chain carries TRBV2 and TRBJ1-3; no definite D call. Germline CDR1 is SNHLY and CDR2 is FYNNEI. Trimming removed 2 bases at V and 0 bases at J, with 5 bases between. This CDR3 spans 14 amino acids. The CDR3 region is CASSERRSGNTIYF. In DNA, the CDR3 is TGTGCCAGCAGTGAACGTCGCTCTGGAAACACCATATATTTT.

The chain couples TRBV19 to TRBJ2-5; D might be TRBD2 (7 bases). The V and J ends lost 8 bases and 4 bases respectively, with 17 bases between them. Germline CDR1 LNHDA, CDR2 SQIVND (reference sequence). This CDR3 region has 14 residues. CDR3 loop: CASCGWGGRETQYF. As DNA, the CDR3 is TGTGCCAGTTGTGGGTGGGGGGGCCGAGAGACCCAGTACTTC. Full variable domain (remainder filled in from reference TRBV19 and TRBJ2-5): DGGITQSPKYLFRKEGQNVTLSCEQNLNHDAMYWYRQDPGQGLRLIYYSQIVNDFQKGDIAEGYSVSREKKESFPLTVTSAQKNPTAFYLCASCGWGGRETQYFGPGTRLLVL.

The V gene is TRBV6-2 or TRBV6-3, the J gene TRBJ1-3; 11 bases fit TRBD1. In germline, CDR1 is MNHEY, CDR2 SVGEGT. V gave up 6 bases and J gave up 4 bases; unmatched junction bases: 11. This CDR3 has 17 amino acids. The CDR3 DNA follows: TGTGCCAGCAGCGAACTTGGACAGGGGGCTCGAGGAAACACCATATATTTT. Translating gives CASSELGQGARGNTIYF.

This clone was recorded a few times. The chain carries TRBV5-4 and TRBJ1-2, with 9 bases aligning to TRBD1. CDR1 is SGHNT and CDR2 is YYREEE in the germline V gene (reference sequence). The CDR3 runs to 14 residues. With 0 bases clipped from V and 8 bases from J, the junction kept 5 bases outside the gene matches. The CDR3, as DNA: TGTGCCAGCAGCTTGGGAGGACAGGGGAGCGGCTACACCTTC. Amino acid sequence: CASSLGGQGSGYTF.

The chain joins TRBV5-5 to TRBJ2-7; perhaps TRBD1 as D (5 bases). This CDR3 spans 12 amino acids. The V gene lost 3 bases and the J gene lost 9 bases, with 13 bases spanning the gap. CDR1 SGHKS and CDR2 YYEKEE come from the germline V gene (reference sequence). CDR3 bases: TGTGCCAGCAGCTCATCAGATCAGGGGCAGTACTTC. This translates into CASSSSDQGQYF.

V gene TRBV3-1 (or the pseudogene TRBV3-2) combines with J gene TRBJ1-4, with 8 bases aligning to TRBD1. Losses at the gene ends were 1 base for V and 6 bases for J; bases not matched to a gene: 10. Per germline, CDR1 LGHDT and CDR2 YNNKEL (reference sequence). This CDR3 contains 17 residues. This CDR3 is CASSQGQGFLMYEKLFF. The CDR3 bases are TGTGCCAGCAGCCAAGGACAGGGGTTTCTTATGTATGAAAAACTGTTTTTT.

The chain joins TRBV12-3 or TRBV12-4 to TRBJ2-7, with 7 nucleotides matching TRBD1. The V gene end was trimmed by 5 bases and the J gene end by 4 bases; junction bases not matched to a gene: 5. The length of the CDR3 is 13 residues. The CDR3 protein is CASSAQGQYEQYF. In nucleotides, the CDR3 is TGTGCCAGCAGTGCCCAGGGACAGTACGAGCAGTACTTC.

V is TRBV10-3 and J is TRBJ2-2; 10 bases line up with TRBD1. Germline V gene lookup returns CDR1 ENHRY and CDR2 SYGVKD. Trimming cost V 7 bases and J 7 bases; bases outside gene matches: 21. The CDR3 runs 19 residues. CDR3 bases: TGTGCCATCATAGAGGGGAAAAGACAGGGGGCGCATTCAGGCGGGGAGCTGTTTTTT. Amino acid sequence: CAIIEGKRQGAHSGGELFF.

V gene TRBV4-2 combines with J gene TRBJ2-7, with TRBD2 matching 7 bases. The CDR3 is 14 amino acids. The germline CDR1 and CDR2 sequences are LGHNA and YNFKEQ. After removal of 8 bases from V and 3 bases from J, the junction contained 10 bases not matched to a gene. Written as DNA, the CDR3 is TGTGCCAGCTCCCTCGGGGGGAGTAACTACGAGCAGTACTTC. The encoded protein is CASSLGGSNYEQYF.

This chain connects TRBV5-4 to TRBJ2-5; 9 nucleotides line up with TRBD2. Trimming took 4 bases from V and 4 from J; bases not matched to a gene: 8. The CDR3 totals 15 residues. Germline V gene sequence: CDR1 SGHNT, CDR2 YYREEE (reference sequence). CDR3 residues: CASSLTTAGGETQYF. CDR3 bases: TGTGCCAGCAGCCTTACTACAGCGGGGGGAGAGACCCAGTACTTC.

This chain uses TRBV27 with TRBJ2-7, with a weak D call TRBD2 (6 bases). Trimming removed 10 bases from V and 6 bases from J, with 22 bases in between. The CDR3 has 14 amino acids. The germline V gene has CDR1 MNHEY and CDR2 SMNVEV (reference sequence). CDR3 coding DNA: TGTGCCACCCGGCGGATGGAGAGCGGGCTCGAGCAGTACTTC. Residues: CATRRMESGLEQYF.

The chain joins TRBV19 to TRBJ1-5, with D unclear. Trimming left V 5 bases short and J 2 bases short, with 7 bases between. Germline lookup yields CDR1 LNHDA and CDR2 SQIVND (reference sequence). This CDR3 has 13 amino acids. CDR3 amino acids: CASSSSRNQPQHF. The DNA for the CDR3 is TGTGCCAGTAGTTCGAGTCGCAATCAGCCCCAGCATTTT.

The gene calls are TRBV4-1 and TRBJ1-5, with TRBD1 matching 10 bases. Germline assignment: CDR1 MGHRA and CDR2 YSYEKL. The CDR3 length is 17 residues. V dropped 6 bases and J dropped 6; count of bases not matched to a gene: 14. The CDR3 reads CASRRGVGTGAIQPQHF. The CDR3 bases are TGCGCCAGCAGACGTGGGGTTGGGACAGGGGCGATTCAGCCCCAGCATTTT.

V gene TRBV29-1 combines with J gene TRBJ1-1; D remains ambiguous. Germline CDR1 reads SQVTM; CDR2 reads ANQGSEA. This CDR3 region has 13 residues. The ends were cut back, 5 bases at V and 7 bases at J, with 17 bases in the middle. This CDR3 is CSVHRPLSSEAFF. CDR3 sequence (DNA): TGCAGCGTTCATCGACCCCTTTCTAGTGAAGCTTTCTTT.

The genes are TRBV27 and TRBJ2-1; 11 bases align to TRBD2. The V gene end was trimmed by 7 bases and the J gene end by 5 bases; junction bases not matched to a gene: 4. This CDR3 has 14 amino acids. Per the germline V gene, CDR1 is MNHEY and CDR2 is SMNVEV (reference sequence). The CDR3 protein is CASKGLADDNEQFF. CDR3 bases: TGTGCCAGCAAGGGACTAGCGGATGACAATGAGCAGTTCTTC.

The rearrangement links TRBV9 to TRBJ2-7; tentative D call: TRBD1 (6 bases). V was trimmed by 2 bases and J by 1 base, leaving 16 bases between them. The CDR3 loop spans 16 amino acids. Germline V gene sequence: CDR1 SGDLS, CDR2 YYNGEE. The chain's CDR3 is CASSVGTGYSSYEQYF. CDR3 sequence (DNA): TGTGCCAGCAGCGTGGGCACAGGGTATTCTTCCTACGAGCAGTACTTC.

This clone was picked up a small number of times. The junction departs from the called germline gene at one end, perhaps through a read error. The rearrangement links TRBV19 to TRBJ2-7; D perhaps matches TRBD1 (5 bases). CDR3 size: 12 residues. Germline lookup yields CDR1 LNHDA and CDR2 SQIVND (reference sequence). CDR3 sequence: CASSPVQGHQNF. The CDR3 region has the DNA TGTGCCAGTAGTCCGGTGCAGGGCCACCAGAACTTC.